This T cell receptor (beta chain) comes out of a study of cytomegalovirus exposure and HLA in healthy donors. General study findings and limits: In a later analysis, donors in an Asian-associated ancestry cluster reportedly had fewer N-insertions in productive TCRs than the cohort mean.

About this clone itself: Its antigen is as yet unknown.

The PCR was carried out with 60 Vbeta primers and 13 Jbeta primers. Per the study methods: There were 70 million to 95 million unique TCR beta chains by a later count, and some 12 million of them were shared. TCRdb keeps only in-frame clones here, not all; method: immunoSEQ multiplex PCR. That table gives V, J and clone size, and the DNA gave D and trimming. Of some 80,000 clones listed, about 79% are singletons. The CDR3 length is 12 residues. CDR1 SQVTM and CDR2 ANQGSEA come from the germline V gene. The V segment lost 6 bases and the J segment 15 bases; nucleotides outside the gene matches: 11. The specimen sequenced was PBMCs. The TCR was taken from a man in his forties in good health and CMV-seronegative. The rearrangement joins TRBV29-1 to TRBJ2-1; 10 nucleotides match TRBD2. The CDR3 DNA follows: TGCAGCGTCAGTTCCACTAGCGGGACGTTGTTCTTC. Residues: CSVSSTSGTLFF.